These 15 T cell receptor beta chains came from one sample sequenced in a study of shared clonotypes between healthy human individuals. Sequencing used immunoSEQ multiplex PCR; TCRdb keeps in-frame clones, though not all of them. Of around 1,100,000 clones in the sample, 70% to 85% were seen once. What was sequenced was memory CD4+ T cells from PBMCs. The subset here: CD45RA-negative fraction. The receptors stem from a man aged 18 to 30 in good health. Some clones in this sample may be carry-over from other donors' samples.

As concerns this clone: The same CDR3 also results from other DNA sequences found in this sample. This rearrangement joins TRBV28 to TRBJ1-4; D not resolved. The V end lost 6 bases, the J end lost 0 bases, and 11 bases lay between the germline ends. The germline CDR1 and CDR2 sequences are MDHEN and SYDVKM. The CDR3 has 15 amino acids. CDR3 sequence: CASSPPGATNEKLFF. The CDR3 DNA sequence: TGTGCCAGCAGCCCACCTGGCGCAACTAATGAAAAACTGTTTTTT. The full variable domain, in which reference TRBV28 and TRBJ1-4 provide the parts outside the CDR3, is DVKVTQSSRYLVKRTGEKVFLECVQDMDHENMFWYRQDPGLGLRLIYFSYDVKMKEKGDIPEGYSVSREKKERFSLILESASTNQTSMYLCASSPPGATNEKLFFGSGTQLSVL.

V and J are TRBV18 and TRBJ2-3; a possible D gene is TRBD1 (6 bases). CDR3 length: 18 amino acids. Germline CDR1 and CDR2: KGHSH and LQKENI. V was pared by 3 bases and J by 3 bases, with 22 bases between. CDR3 residues: CASSPLPHRATGTDTQYF. CDR3 in DNA: TGTGCCAGCTCACCCCTCCCACACAGAGCAACAGGGACAGATACGCAGTATTTT.

The sample holds many counts of this clone. This sequence joins TRBV2 and TRBJ2-7; 8 bases are a match to TRBD1. Trimming cost V 5 bases and J 9 bases; bases outside gene matches: 9. Germline V gene data show CDR1 as SNHLY and CDR2 as FYNNEI. This CDR3 is built from 13 residues. CDR3: CASSLDRGEAQYF. The CDR3 coding sequence is TGTGCCAGCAGTCTCGACAGGGGCGAAGCGCAGTACTTC.

The genes are TRBV6-6 and TRBJ2-7; D may match TRBD1 or TRBD2 (5 bases each). V lost 0 bases to trimming and J lost 4 bases, with 13 bases between them. From germline, CDR1 is MNHNY and CDR2 SVGAGI (reference sequence). The CDR3 is 15 amino acids. The DNA for the CDR3 is TGTGCCAGCAGTTACTCGCAGGGAGCGGTTTACGAGCAGTACTTC. Its translation is CASSYSQGAVYEQYF.

V is TRBV2 and J is TRBJ2-3; D possibly corresponds to TRBD1 (5 bases). Germline CDR1 is SNHLY and CDR2 is FYNNEI. Trimming removed 8 bases from V and 3 bases from J, with 6 bases in between. The CDR3 loop spans 11 amino acids. In nucleotides, the CDR3 is TGTGCCAGCCGACAGACAGATACGCAGTATTTT. It translates to CASRQTDTQYF.

The chain links TRBV18 to TRBJ2-2, with 7 bases identical to TRBD1. This CDR3 comprises 16 residues. The V gene's germline CDR1 is KGHSH and CDR2 LQKENI. The V segment lost 1 base and the J segment 4 bases; nucleotides outside the gene matches: 6. The CDR3 loop reads CASSPLTGWGTGELFF. CDR3 nucleotide sequence: TGTGCCAGCTCACCACTGACAGGGTGGGGCACCGGGGAGCTGTTTTTT.

DNA of the CDR3: TGTGCCAGCAGCTTAACTAGCGGCAATGAGCAGTTCTTC. This sequence encodes CASSLTSGNEQFF. V is TRBV11-3 and J is TRBJ2-1; TRBD2 matches 8 bases. Germline V gene data show CDR1 as SGHNT and CDR2 as YENEEA. The CDR3 runs 13 residues. Trimming at V came to 2 bases and at J to 6 bases, leaving 0 bases not matched to a gene. Combining the CDR3 with reference TRBV11-3 and TRBJ2-1 gives the whole variable domain EAGVVQSPRYKIIEKKQPVAFWCNPISGHNTLYWYLQNLGQGPELLIRYENEEAVDDSQLPKDRFSAERLKGVDSTLKIQPAELGDSAVYLCASSLTSGNEQFFGPGTRLTVL.

The V gene is TRBV5-6, the J gene TRBJ1-6; D ambiguous. The CDR3 totals 16 residues. Germline V gene lookup returns CDR1 SGHDT and CDR2 YYEEEE. V was cut by 5 bases and J by 1 base, with 13 bases left in between. The CDR3 DNA reads TGTGCCAGCAGGCCCGAGGGAGGATCCTATAATTCACCCCTCCACTTT. Its protein product is CASRPEGGSYNSPLHF.

V gene TRBV6-6 combines with J gene TRBJ1-1; TRBD1 matches 8 bases. After removal of 6 bases from V and 3 bases from J, the junction contained 3 bases not matched to a gene. The germline CDR1 and CDR2 sequences are MNHNY and SVGAGI (reference sequence). The CDR3 covers 13 residues. The CDR3 sequence is CASRDRGYTEAFF. As DNA, the CDR3 is TGTGCCAGCAGAGACAGGGGTTACACTGAAGCTTTCTTT.

For this clone: A much larger clone is a single base away; this may be a read error. The V call is TRBV5-1, the J call TRBJ2-7; D not certain. CDR3 size: 15 residues. CDR1 and CDR2 from the germline V gene are SGHRS and YFSETQ. The V and J ends lost 0 bases and 2 bases respectively, with 12 bases between them. CDR3: CASSLAPQQPYEQYF. The CDR3 DNA follows: TGCGCCAGCAGCTTGGCCCCACAGCAGCCCTACGAGCAGTACTTC.

The chain uses TRBV14 and TRBJ1-2; no definite D call. The CDR3 totals 14 residues. V lost 4 bases and J lost 8, with 17 bases in between. CDR1 SGHDN and CDR2 FVKESK come from the germline V gene. The CDR3 reads CASSPYETALGYTF. The DNA for the CDR3 is TGTGCCAGCAGCCCCTATGAGACGGCCTTGGGCTACACCTTC.

Points on this clone: The same CDR3 can be traced to other DNA sequences in this sample. The V and J genes are TRBV28 and TRBJ2-7, with TRBD1 matching 8 bases. Germline loops: CDR1 MDHEN, CDR2 SYDVKM. V lost 4 bases and J lost 3; bases outside the gene matches: 2. The CDR3 contains 13 residues. The CDR3 region has the DNA TGTGCCAGCAGTTCAGGACAGGGCTACGAGCAGTACTTC. This encodes CASSSGQGYEQYF.

In regard to this clone: Other DNA sequences in this sample translate to the same CDR3. This rearrangement joins TRBV7-3 to TRBJ1-1, with D tentatively TRBD1 (5 bases). The ends were cut back, 3 bases at V and 5 bases at J, with 10 bases in the middle. This CDR3 contains 13 residues. Looked up from germline, CDR1 is SGHTA and CDR2 is FQGTGA. The CDR3 sequence: CASSLSGGTEAFF. CDR3 nucleotide sequence: TGTGCCAGCAGCTTGTCGGGGGGTACTGAAGCTTTCTTT.

The chain joins TRBV7-8 to TRBJ2-5; TRBD1 or TRBD2 may be the D gene (5 bases each). CDR1 is SGHVS and CDR2 is FQNEAQ in the germline V gene. The CDR3 consists of 15 residues. The ends were cut back, 2 bases at V and 5 bases at J, with 15 bases in the middle. In nucleotides, the CDR3 is TGTGCCAGCAGCTTATGGGAGCCAGAGGGGGAGACCCAGTACTTC. As protein: CASSLWEPEGETQYF.

V usage is TRBV11-2 and J usage is TRBJ1-2, with D unclear. Germline V gene sequence: CDR1 SGHAT, CDR2 FQNNGV. Trimming shortened V by 6 bases and J by 5 bases, and 19 bases separated the two germline ends. The CDR3 spans 15 residues. The CDR3 loop is CASRFPGDGKYGYTF. For the CDR3, the DNA is TGTGCCAGCAGGTTCCCTGGGGATGGGAAATATGGCTACACCTTC.